The rows below give T cell receptor beta chains drawn from one sample of a study of OX40 agonist ivuxolimab in advanced cancers. TCRdb keeps only in-frame clones here, not all; method: immunoSEQ multiplex PCR. The sample holds around 50,000 clones, roughly three quarters seen once. The sequencing here drew on CD4+ or CD8+ T cells sorted from blood, taken in a trial of the OX40 agonist ivuxolimab. Receptor source: an adult with an advanced solid tumor such as melanoma, head and neck, liver or kidney cancer. Both conserved end residues are part of each CDR3.

TRBV10-2 | CASRRGEGEQFF
TRBV5-6 | CASSLANTPQYF
TRBV6-1 | CASRQNNSPLHF
TRBV11-2 | CASSFEQVQETQYF
TRBV18 | CASSLREGQYNEQFF
TRBV6-1 | CASSEYGIPNSGAKNIQYF
TRBV6-1 | CASSGGSNPNYGYTF
TRBV5-8 | CASSAGQGAEKLFF
TRBV5-1 | CASSRRAENTEAFF
TRBV14 | CASSGGAALGNTIYF
TRBV6-1 | CASSPGTSNTGELFF
TRBV5-1 | CASSLALSGDGYTF
TRBV2 | CASSVLGNTEAFF
TRBV19 | CASSARTLFLLHEQFF
TRBV28 | CASSLSASSTDTQYF
TRBV19 | CASSRGGQLTEAFF
TRBV10-3 | CATNRGRISDTQYF
TRBV4-1 | CASSRGRTYEQYF
TRBV2 | CATSMMGSGNTEAFF
TRBV6-5 | CASSYSRTSYEQYF
TRBV27 | CASSLFNRLGGDRTYEQYF
TRBV19 | CASSTSWASYETQYF
TRBV6-1 | CASRKGILGNQPQHF
TRBV18 | CASSPARDNYGYTF
TRBV6-1 | CASSRRGTEAFF
TRBV9 | CASSAGGGGNQPQHF
TRBV7-9 | CASSRGPDSPLHF
TRBV6-1 | CASSDPGEAFF
TRBV2 | CASSERLLDGELFF
TRBV19 | CASSDSGRAGREQYF
TRBV11-3 | CASSSRTSGNLAKNIQYF
TRBV7-3 | CASSPNSHDYGYTF
TRBV11-2 | CASSLVKGRYEQYF
TRBV7-9 | CASSLAGRNTGELFF
TRBV6-5 | CASMNRDYEQYF
TRBV7-8 | CASRLTRGYNEQFF
TRBV5-1 | CASSLEGTDQPQHF
TRBV6-1 | CASSVSGTNYEQYF
TRBV7-6 | CASSSQWTGNTEAFF
TRBV6-1 | CASSEAPGVNTGELFF
TRBV28 | CASSSVSVSYEQYF